A few counts support the clone carrying this TCR beta chain. The antigen is not known. The data were taken from a study of T cell repertoires in cytomegalovirus infection. Study as a whole: Indications of both CMV infection and matching HLA type were provided by public TCR beta signatures. Study-level findings and limits: Totalled public TCR beta family frequency picked out people who carried CMV plus the relevant HLA. The ex vivo response showed dominance by HLA-C-restricted CMV-specific TCR beta clonotypes.

Each CDR3 protein gets one entry after TCRdb re-called the reads with MiXCR. The table has under 200,000 distinct CDR3 sequences, over 25% seen once. The V and J ends lost 0 bases and 7 bases, in that order; junction bases with no gene match: 5. The germline V gene has CDR1 SGHTA and CDR2 FQGNSA. The CDR3 has 14 amino acids. Sequences were obtained from PBMCs. The chain employs TRBV7-2 and TRBJ1-2; 7 bases agree with TRBD1. This receptor was identified in a human donor in good health (CMV status not recorded). Some clones in this sample may be carry-over from other donors' samples. CDR3: CASSLAGTVGGYTF. The CDR3 DNA sequence: TGTGCCAGCAGCTTAGCCGGGACAGTTGGTGGCTACACCTTC. Full variable domain (outside the CDR3, taken from reference TRBV7-2 and TRBJ1-2): GAGVSQSPSNKVTEKGKDVELRCDPISGHTALYWYRQSLGQGLEFLIYFQGNSAPDKSGLPSDRFSAERTGGSVSTLTIQRTQQEDSAVYLCASSLAGTVGGYTFGSGTRLTVV.